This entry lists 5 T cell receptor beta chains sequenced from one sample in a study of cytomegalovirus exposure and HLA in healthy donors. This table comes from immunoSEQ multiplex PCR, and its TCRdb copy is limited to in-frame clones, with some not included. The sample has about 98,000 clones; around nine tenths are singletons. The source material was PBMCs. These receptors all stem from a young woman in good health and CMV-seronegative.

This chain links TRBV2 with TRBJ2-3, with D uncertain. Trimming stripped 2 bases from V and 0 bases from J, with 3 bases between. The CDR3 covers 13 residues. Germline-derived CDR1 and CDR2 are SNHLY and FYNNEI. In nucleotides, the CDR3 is TGTGCCAGCAGTGAACAAAGCACAGATACGCAGTATTTT. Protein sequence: CASSEQSTDTQYF.

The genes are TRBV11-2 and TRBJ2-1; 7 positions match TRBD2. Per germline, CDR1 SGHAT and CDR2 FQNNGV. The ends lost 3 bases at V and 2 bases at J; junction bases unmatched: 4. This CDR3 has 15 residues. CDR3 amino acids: CASSLGGFAYNEQFF. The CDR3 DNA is TGTGCCAGCAGCTTGGGAGGGTTCGCCTACAATGAGCAGTTCTTC.

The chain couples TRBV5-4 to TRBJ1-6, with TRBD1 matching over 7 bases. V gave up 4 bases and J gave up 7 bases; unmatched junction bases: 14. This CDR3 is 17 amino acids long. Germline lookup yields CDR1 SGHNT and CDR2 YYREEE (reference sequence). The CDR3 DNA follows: TGTGCCAGCAGCAAGGGGGCAGGAGGGGATGGCAATTCACCCCTCCACTTT. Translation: CASSKGAGGDGNSPLHF. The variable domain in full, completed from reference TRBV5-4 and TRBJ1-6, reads ETGVTQSPTHLIKTRGQQVTLRCSSQSGHNTVSWYQQALGQGPQFIFQYYREEENGRGNFPPRFSGLQFPNYSSELNVNALELDDSALYLCASSKGAGGDGNSPLHFGNGTRLTVT.

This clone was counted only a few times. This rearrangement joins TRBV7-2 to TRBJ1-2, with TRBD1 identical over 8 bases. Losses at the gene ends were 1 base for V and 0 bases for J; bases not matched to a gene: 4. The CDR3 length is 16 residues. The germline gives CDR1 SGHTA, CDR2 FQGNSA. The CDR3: CASSLGDRQPNYGYTF. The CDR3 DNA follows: TGTGCCAGCAGCTTAGGGGACAGGCAGCCTAACTATGGCTACACCTTC.

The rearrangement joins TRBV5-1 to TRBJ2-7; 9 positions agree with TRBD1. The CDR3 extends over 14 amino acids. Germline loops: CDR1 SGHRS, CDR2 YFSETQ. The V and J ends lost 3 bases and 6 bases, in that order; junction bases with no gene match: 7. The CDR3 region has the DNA TGCGCCAGCAGCTCGACAGGGGGTCCGGGCGAGCAGTACTTC. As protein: CASSSTGGPGEQYF.